The 6 T cell receptor beta chains reported below all come from one sample, sequenced in a study of blood T cell repertoires in COVID-19 (dated by TCRdb to about 2020). The library was made by the immunoSEQ multiplex PCR assay. In TCRdb, the immuneACCESS table is reduced to in-frame sequences with V and J assigned. These tables do not hold every clone; where another copy was compared, an unresolved V gene accounts for under half, and the others remain unexplained. In this sample the table shows 340,000 or so clones, around 80% of which occur a single time. The ten largest clones add up to approximately 3.1% of the sample. Material for sequencing was peripheral blood. These TCRs come from a man aged 25 to 40 with active or convalescent COVID-19.

CDR3 nucleotides: TGTGCCAGCAGCTTACGGGGGGGAAACACCATATATTTT. Its protein is CASSLRGGNTIYF. The chain has TRBV5-4 and TRBJ1-3; the D gene is possibly TRBD1 (5 bases). Deletions cut 2 bases from V and 4 bases from J, with 7 bases between. Germline V gene lookup returns CDR1 SGHNT and CDR2 YYREEE (reference sequence). CDR3 length: 13 residues.

This clone has only a few counts. V gene TRBV28 combines with J gene TRBJ1-2; D might be TRBD1 (5 bases). Trimming left V 3 bases short and J 1 base short, with 12 bases between. CDR3 length: 15 amino acids. Germline V gene data show CDR1 as MDHEN and CDR2 as SYDVKM. The CDR3 sequence is CASSFGGANNYGYTF. DNA for the CDR3: TGTGCCAGCAGTTTCGGGGGAGCAAATAACTATGGCTACACCTTC.

CDR3 in amino acids: CAWSVGLSGKDEQYF. Written as DNA, the CDR3 is TGTGCCTGGAGTGTAGGTCTTTCGGGGAAGGACGAGCAGTACTTC. The chain links TRBV30 to TRBJ2-7; the D gene is possibly TRBD2 (5 bases). The CDR3 runs to 15 residues. Trimming took 0 bases from V and 5 from J, leaving 17 bases between them. Per the germline V gene, CDR1 is GTSNPN and CDR2 is SVGIG (reference sequence).

This chain connects TRBV11-2 to TRBJ1-6, with 7 bases identical to TRBD1. With V trimmed by 4 bases and J by 5 bases, 2 bases remained unmatched. This CDR3 region has 14 residues. Per the germline V gene, CDR1 is SGHAT and CDR2 is FQNNGV. CDR3 sequence: CASSSGTDNSPLHF. The CDR3 coding sequence is TGTGCCAGCAGCTCCGGGACAGATAATTCACCCCTCCACTTT.

J is TRBJ2-7 and V is TRBV5-4, with 7 bases identical to TRBD1. Unmatched junction bases numbered 4, after V lost 4 bases and J lost 0 bases. The germline V gene encodes CDR1 SGHNT and CDR2 YYREEE (reference sequence). The CDR3 length is 14 residues. DNA for the CDR3: TGTGCCAGCAGCCCGGACAGGAGCTCCTACGAGCAGTACTTC. Translation: CASSPDRSSYEQYF.

The V call is TRBV6-5, the J call TRBJ1-2; no firm D call. Per the germline V gene, CDR1 is MNHEY and CDR2 is SVGAGI. The V and J ends lost 7 bases and 4 bases respectively, with 13 bases between them. This CDR3 is 13 amino acids long. Written as DNA, the CDR3 is TGTGCCAGCACCGCGGCCTACGGCTATGGCTACACCTTC. Residues: CASTAAYGYGYTF.